Shown below are 14 T cell receptor beta chains from a single sample sequenced in a study of human T cells and chemical hapten exposure. Someone pulled total RNA out of unfractionated whole blood. Unique molecular identifiers were linked by the library to individual cDNA molecules. TCRdb redid the calling of the reads with MiXCR, one entry per CDR3 protein. The sample lists 95,000 to 150,000 distinct CDR3 sequences, approximately 9.3% occurring once. Material for sequencing was whole blood. These receptor sequences come from a human donor in good health. Some clones in this sample may be carry-over from other donors' samples.

This clonotype has more than one count but fewer than ten. The CDR3 DNA reads TGTGCCAGCAGCCAATACAAGAACACAGATACGCAGTATTTT. This gives the protein CASSQYKNTDTQYF. The chain couples TRBV13 to TRBJ2-3; D is undetermined. Germline CDR1 is PRHDT and CDR2 is FYEKMQ (reference sequence). The CDR3 length is 14 residues. With 5 bases removed from V and 2 bases from J, the gap between germline ends came to 11 bases.

This clonotype was detected many times. The chain joins TRBV7-9 to TRBJ2-3; D unresolved. Looked up from germline, CDR1 is SEHNR and CDR2 is FQNEAQ (reference sequence). The CDR3 has 14 amino acids. V gave up 4 bases and J gave up 2 bases, with 10 bases separating them. The CDR3 region has the DNA TGTGCCAGCAGCTCCACCTCGCTCACAGATACGCAGTATTTT. As protein: CASSSTSLTDTQYF. Looking up the rest from reference TRBV7-9 and TRBJ2-3 gives the full variable domain: DTGVSQNPRHKITKRGQNVTFRCDPISEHNRLYWYRQTLGQGPEFLTYFQNEAQLEKSRLLSDRFSAERPKGSFSTLEIQRTEQGDSAMYLCASSSTSLTDTQYFGPGTRLTVL.

This clonotype turned up a few times. The chain carries TRBV6-2 or TRBV6-3 and TRBJ2-3; D unclear. The CDR3 spans 15 residues. With 3 bases removed from V and 2 bases from J, the gap between germline ends came to 12 bases. Looked up from germline, CDR1 is MNHEY and CDR2 is SVGEGT. This CDR3 reads CASSYSVKITDTQYF. CDR3 in DNA: TGTGCCAGCAGTTATTCTGTGAAAATCACAGATACGCAGTATTTT.

This chain joins TRBV6-2 or TRBV6-3 and TRBJ1-2; D remains unclear. V lost 6 bases and J lost 2, with 16 bases in between. The CDR3 totals 15 residues. Germline CDR1 is MNHEY and CDR2 is SVGEGT. This CDR3 reads CASSPSLGSNYGYTF. The CDR3 bases are TGTGCCAGCAGCCCGTCGTTGGGTTCCAACTATGGCTACACCTTC.

Worth noting for this clonotype: One base away lies a much larger clone, so this may be a sequencing read error. The CDR3 DNA reads TGCGCCAGCAGCTTGCGGTCCCCCCGTCTGACCGGGACGGACTATGGCTACACCTTC. This translates into CASSLRSPRLTGTDYGYTF. The gene calls are TRBV5-1 and TRBJ1-2, with D maybe TRBD1 (5 bases). Germline V gene sequence: CDR1 SGHRS, CDR2 YFSETQ. Trimming shortened V by 1 base and J by 3 bases, and 25 bases separated the two germline ends. This CDR3 comprises 19 residues.

This clonotype came up a few times. The chain has TRBV19 and TRBJ1-4; tentatively, D is TRBD1 (6 bases). V was clipped by 7 bases and J by 8 bases, with 11 bases between them. The CDR3 consists of 12 residues. Germline CDR1 and CDR2: LNHDA and SQIVND (reference sequence). As DNA, the CDR3 is TGTGCCAGTAACAGGGTCGGAGAAAAACTGTTTTTT. Amino acids: CASNRVGEKLFF.

By sample fraction, this clonotype is medium-sized (0.01 to 0.1%). The rearrangement joins TRBV6-1 to TRBJ2-6; 10 bases fit TRBD2. The length of the CDR3 is 16 residues. Per the germline V gene, CDR1 is MNHNS and CDR2 is SASEGT. V shed 4 bases, J shed 0 bases, and the junction held 0 bases outside the gene matches. CDR3 sequence (DNA): TGTGCCAGCAGTGGGACTAGCGGCTCTGGGGCCAACGTCCTGACTTTC. Translated, it gives CASSGTSGSGANVLTF.

This clonotype turned up a few times. The chain couples TRBV4-1 to TRBJ2-7, with 7 bases that match TRBD1. This CDR3 has 15 residues. Germline V CDR1 and CDR2: MGHRA, YSYEKL. J was trimmed by 3 bases and V by 0 bases; bases with no gene match: 5. The CDR3 bases are TGCGCCAGCAGCCAAGATCTTGCAGGGGGCTACGAGCAGTACTTC. Its translation is CASSQDLAGGYEQYF.

This rearrangement joins TRBV15 to TRBJ2-1, with no clear D. This CDR3 has 16 residues. The germline V and J ends were trimmed by 4 bases and 0 bases, with 13 bases remaining between them. The germline CDR1 and CDR2 sequences are LNHNV and YYDKDF (reference sequence). The CDR3 loop is CATSIQARSSYNEQFF. CDR3 sequence (DNA): TGTGCCACCAGCATCCAGGCGCGGAGCTCCTACAATGAGCAGTTCTTC.

This clonotype was counted ten times or more. In nucleotides, the CDR3 is TGTGCCTCGGGCCGGGGGGATTTCACTGAAGCTTTCTTT. The encoded protein is CASGRGDFTEAFF. The V call is TRBV3-1, the J call TRBJ1-1; D is possibly TRBD1 (5 bases). Germline lookup yields CDR1 LGHDT and CDR2 YNNKEL (reference sequence). The CDR3 totals 13 residues. Trimming removed 11 bases at V and 4 bases at J, with 17 bases between.

Ten or more counts support this clonotype. This chain uses TRBV6-2 or TRBV6-3 with TRBJ2-7; 8 bases agree with TRBD2. J was trimmed by 4 bases and V by 2 bases; bases with no gene match: 7. Germline CDR1 MNHEY, CDR2 SVGEGT. The length of the CDR3 is 15 residues. CDR3 protein: CASSYGVAGTYEQYF. In DNA, the CDR3 is TGTGCCAGCAGTTACGGGGTAGCGGGAACATACGAGCAGTACTTC.

This clonotype was seen many times. The chain has TRBV7-2 and TRBJ1-6, with 8 nucleotides matching TRBD1. The CDR3 runs 17 residues. V lost 1 base to trimming and J lost 2 bases; unmatched junction nucleotides: 4. The V gene's germline CDR1 is SGHTA and CDR2 FQGNSA. The CDR3 bases are TGTGCCAGCAGCTTAGGGACAGGGACCACCTATAATTCACCCCTCCACTTT. The encoded protein is CASSLGTGTTYNSPLHF.

This clonotype has more than one count but fewer than ten. The chain couples TRBV27 to TRBJ1-1; no clear D gene. Trimming took 2 bases from V and 0 from J, leaving 10 bases between them. The CDR3 has 15 residues. Germline V gene sequence: CDR1 MNHEY, CDR2 SMNVEV (reference sequence). The CDR3 protein is CASSLTNTMNTEAFF. Written as DNA, the CDR3 is TGTGCCAGCAGTTTAACGAACACGATGAACACTGAAGCTTTCTTT.

This clonotype was detected only a few times. The rearrangement links TRBV15 to TRBJ2-1, with a possible D match to TRBD1 (6 bases). V lost 5 bases, J lost 0 bases, and 14 bases lay in between. Germline V gene sequence: CDR1 LNHNV, CDR2 YYDKDF (reference sequence). The CDR3 totals 16 residues. CDR3 in DNA: TGTGCCACCAGCTGGACAGAGGCAAGCTCCTACAATGAGCAGTTCTTC. Translating gives CATSWTEASSYNEQFF.